The 11 T cell receptor beta chains below all came from one sample that was sequenced in a study of PD-1 blockade in classical Hodgkin lymphoma. Clones were sequenced by immunoSEQ multiplex PCR, and TCRdb holds only the in-frame ones, with some missing. The sample shows 20,000 to 30,000 clones, approximately 80% of them seen only once. Brentuximab vedotin exposure varied, and every patient relapsed after autologous stem cell transplantation. Material: peripheral blood mononuclear cells (PBMCs), obtained at baseline. The receptors here all came from a human donor with classical Hodgkin lymphoma.

The CDR3 region is CASSLSLSHQGAVGYTF. In DNA, the CDR3 is TGTGCCAGCAGCTTATCCCTAAGCCACCAGGGGGCTGTTGGCTACACCTTC. The rearrangement links TRBV5-6 to TRBJ1-2; 8 bases fit TRBD1. V dropped 2 bases and J dropped 7; count of bases not matched to a gene: 16. CDR3 size: 17 residues. Germline loops: CDR1 SGHDT, CDR2 YYEEEE. Looking up the rest from reference TRBV5-6 and TRBJ1-2 gives the full variable domain: DAGVTQSPTHLIKTRGQQVTLRCSPKSGHDTVSWYQQALGQGPQFIFQYYEEEERQRGNFPDRFSGHQFPNYSSELNVNALLLGDSALYLCASSLSLSHQGAVGYTFGSGTRLTVV.

CDR3 DNA sequence: TGTGCCAGCAGCTTAAAATCGGGGTTGGCCGGGGAGCTGTTTTTT. As protein: CASSLKSGLAGELFF. J is TRBJ2-2 and V is TRBV11-1; the D gene is possibly TRBD2 (5 bases). This CDR3 region has 15 residues. V dropped 2 bases and J dropped 6 bases, with 13 bases sitting between them. CDR1 SGHAT and CDR2 FQDESV come from the germline V gene (reference sequence).

V usage is TRBV27 and J usage is TRBJ2-3, with 11 bases aligning to TRBD1. V gave up 6 bases and J gave up 5 bases; unmatched junction bases: 7. Germline V gene lookup returns CDR1 MNHEY and CDR2 SMNVEV (reference sequence). This CDR3 contains 15 residues. The CDR3 sequence: CASSQDRGLLDTQYF. For the CDR3, the DNA is TGTGCCAGCAGCCAGGACAGGGGGCTTTTAGATACGCAGTATTTT.

The genes are TRBV5-8 and TRBJ2-5; D remains ambiguous. V was clipped by 1 base and J by 1 base, with 14 bases between them. CDR1 is SGHTS, CDR2 YDEGEE, per germline. CDR3 length: 16 amino acids. The CDR3 DNA sequence: TGTGCCAGCAGCTTGTTGGGTCTAGGCCTCCAAGAGACCCAGTACTTC. Translated, it gives CASSLLGLGLQETQYF.

V is TRBV28 and J is TRBJ2-3; D perhaps matches TRBD2 (5 bases). The ends were cut back, 5 bases at V and 2 bases at J, with 14 bases in the middle. CDR1 is MDHEN, CDR2 SYDVKM, per germline. This CDR3 contains 15 residues. The CDR3 bases are TGTGCCAGCAGTCCATCGGACGGGATCACAGATACGCAGTATTTT. Its protein product is CASSPSDGITDTQYF. Full variable domain (missing parts from reference TRBV28 and TRBJ2-3): DVKVTQSSRYLVKRTGEKVFLECVQDMDHENMFWYRQDPGLGLRLIYFSYDVKMKEKGDIPEGYSVSREKKERFSLILESASTNQTSMYLCASSPSDGITDTQYFGPGTRLTVL.

This rearrangement joins TRBV10-3 to TRBJ2-7; the D call may be TRBD1 or TRBD2 (6 bases each). Germline CDR1 reads ENHRY; CDR2 reads SYGVKD. The CDR3 length is 14 residues. V lost 10 bases and J lost 4, with 20 bases in between. CDR3 in amino acids: CATLPRDTHYEQYF. The CDR3 DNA follows: TGTGCCACCCTACCGCGGGACACGCATTACGAGCAGTACTTC.

The chain combines TRBV28 with TRBJ2-1; D uncertain. The CDR3 sequence is 16 residues long. Trimming stripped 3 bases from V and 1 base from J, with 13 bases between. Per germline, CDR1 MDHEN and CDR2 SYDVKM. The CDR3 sequence: CASSLASRWSYNEQFF. CDR3 DNA sequence: TGTGCCAGCAGTTTGGCCAGTAGATGGTCCTACAATGAGCAGTTCTTC.

The chain combines TRBV10-2 with TRBJ1-5; no definite D call. Germline CDR1 and CDR2: WSHSY and SAAADI. The CDR3 covers 15 residues. V shed 5 bases and J shed 0 bases, with 11 bases lying between them. This CDR3 reads CASSLGRYSNQPQHF. CDR3 nucleotide sequence: TGCGCCAGCAGTTTAGGACGGTATAGCAATCAGCCCCAGCATTTT.

This clone was seen just once. V and J are TRBV5-4 and TRBJ1-1; the D is unclear. The germline V and J ends were trimmed by 5 bases and 3 bases, with 17 bases remaining between them. Germline CDR1 reads SGHNT; CDR2 reads YYREEE (reference sequence). The CDR3 is 15 amino acids. The CDR3 region is CASSRTYRTDTEAFF. CDR3 nucleotide sequence: TGTGCCAGCAGTCGAACCTATAGGACCGACACTGAAGCTTTCTTT.

The table lists this clone with a count of one. A read error may produce the germline difference seen at one junction end. The rearrangement links TRBV18 to TRBJ2-7; D uncertain. CDR1 is KGHSH, CDR2 LQKENI, per germline. CDR3 length: 12 residues. In DNA, the CDR3 is TGTGCCAGCTCCCCACAATCCTACGAGCAGTACTTC. Encoded protein: CASSPQSYEQYF.

This clone was recorded a few times. The genes are TRBV7-2 and TRBJ2-5, with TRBD2 matching 7 bases. CDR1 and CDR2 from the germline V gene are SGHTA and FQGNSA. Trimming removed 1 base from V and 1 base from J; junction bases left unmatched: 0. This CDR3 comprises 14 residues. CDR3 amino acids: CASSLGGSQETQYF. CDR3 nucleotide sequence: TGTGCCAGCAGCTTAGGCGGGAGCCAAGAGACCCAGTACTTC. The full variable domain, with the rest looked up from reference TRBV7-2 and TRBJ2-5, is GAGVSQSPSNKVTEKGKDVELRCDPISGHTALYWYRQSLGQGLEFLIYFQGNSAPDKSGLPSDRFSAERTGGSVSTLTIQRTQQEDSAVYLCASSLGGSQETQYFGPGTRLLVL.